Here is one T cell receptor beta chain with its context. What it recognizes is unknown. The assay was immunoSEQ multiplex PCR, and TCRdb's table has in-frame clones only and misses some. Of about 170,000 clones in the sample, over 85% were seen once. Germline V gene sequence: CDR1 SGHVS, CDR2 FQNEAQ. Trimming took 0 bases from V and 5 from J, leaving 19 bases between them. This CDR3 contains 17 residues. This sample stems from a study of T cell responses to AZD1222 COVID-19 vaccine. Regarding the study as a whole: Researchers took repertoire samples only after the peak T cell response had come. Regions left unmutated in variants are reportedly the target of nearly half of spike-specific TCRs. Seropositive status at baseline applied to only six AZD1222 recipients.

The TCR sequence derives from an adult in good health. The chain is built from TRBV7-8 and TRBJ2-5, with D perhaps matching TRBD2 (6 bases). Material: peripheral blood, obtained on day 0 of AZD1222 vaccination. CDR3 bases: TGTGCCAGCAGCTTAGCGTTTCTAGCGCTGGGGATGGAGACCCAGTACTTC. It encodes CASSLAFLALGMETQYF.